These 24 T cell receptor beta chains came from one sample sequenced in a study of neoadjuvant anti-PD-1 for oral cavity cancer (dated by TCRdb to the early 2020s). Read against the paper, the sample's time point label means: after neoadjuvant nivolumab, at surgical resection. The library was built by means of the immunoSEQ multiplex PCR assay. The clones in this table, taken by TCRdb from immuneACCESS, are in-frame only. Not every clone is retained; where verified, under half of the shortfall comes from an unresolved V gene, and the cause of the rest is unknown. Counted in this sample were some 10,000 clones; 55% to 65% of them appeared once. The ten largest clones capture approximately 7.8% of the sample. Sequences were derived from tumor tissue, sampled after nivolumab (anti-PD-1) treatment. Receptors originate from a person aged 35 to 85 with oral cavity squamous cell carcinoma.

This rearrangement joins TRBV7-3 to TRBJ2-6, with 7 bases aligning to TRBD1. The length of the CDR3 is 18 residues. Germline CDR1 and CDR2: SGHTA and FQGTGA. The ends lost 7 bases at V and 0 bases at J; junction bases unmatched: 12. The DNA for the CDR3 is TGTGCCAGCAACCCGGGACAGACACTCCTCTCTGGGGCCAACGTCCTGACTTTC. Encoded protein: CASNPGQTLLSGANVLTF.

The gene calls are TRBV28 and TRBJ1-2; 9 nucleotides line up with TRBD1. Trimming removed 5 bases from V and 4 bases from J; junction bases left unmatched: 8. Per germline, CDR1 MDHEN and CDR2 SYDVKM. There are 15 residues in the CDR3. The CDR3 reads CASSPAGTGFYGYTF. CDR3 DNA: TGTGCCAGCAGTCCCGCCGGGACAGGGTTCTATGGCTACACCTTC.

This rearrangement joins TRBV10-2 to TRBJ1-6; D perhaps matches TRBD1 (5 bases). V shed 0 bases and J shed 11 bases, with 17 bases lying between them. Germline CDR1 WSHSY, CDR2 SAAADI. The CDR3 loop spans 16 amino acids. Here the CDR3 DNA reads TGCGCCAGCAGTGAGTCGACTGGGGCAGGGTGGCCACCCCTCCACTTT. Translation gives CASSESTGAGWPPLHF.

The chain combines TRBV7-3 with TRBJ2-7; 10 nucleotides agree with TRBD1. Germline loops: CDR1 SGHTA, CDR2 FQGTGA. V lost 11 bases, J lost 4 bases, and 8 bases stayed unmatched. This CDR3 contains 13 residues. The CDR3 protein is CAGTGDPWYEQYF. The CDR3 nucleotides read TGTGCCGGGACAGGGGACCCTTGGTACGAGCAGTACTTC.

The rearrangement uses TRBV6-5 and TRBJ1-4; TRBD1 might be the D (5 bases). The ends were cut back, 6 bases at V and 4 bases at J, with 12 bases in the middle. Germline lookup yields CDR1 MNHEY and CDR2 SVGAGI. The CDR3 is 14 amino acids. The CDR3 DNA reads as TGTGCCAGCAGACCGGGACCGATTAATGAAAAACTGTTTTTT. It translates to CASRPGPINEKLFF.

V usage is TRBV2 and J usage is TRBJ1-5; D is ambiguous. The CDR3 spans 15 residues. Trimming took off 7 bases at V and 1 base at J, with 14 bases between the two ends. CDR1 and CDR2 from the germline V gene are SNHLY and FYNNEI. The CDR3 sequence: CASKEMGWSNQPQHF. The CDR3 DNA follows: TGTGCCAGCAAGGAAATGGGTTGGAGCAATCAGCCCCAGCATTTT.

The J gene is TRBJ2-1, the V gene TRBV10-2, with 9 bases lining up with TRBD1. Per germline, CDR1 WSHSY and CDR2 SAAADI. The CDR3 consists of 16 residues. Unmatched junction bases numbered 6, after V lost 1 base and J lost 5 bases. CDR3 protein: CASSEWTGVLNNEQFF. In nucleotides, the CDR3 is TGCGCCAGCAGTGAGTGGACAGGGGTTTTGAACAATGAGCAGTTCTTC.

V is TRBV7-9 and J is TRBJ2-4, with D perhaps given as TRBD1 or TRBD2 (5 bases each). The CDR3 runs 15 residues. V lost 2 bases and J 10 bases, leaving 18 bases between the germline ends. CDR1 is SEHNR and CDR2 is FQNEAQ in the germline V gene (reference sequence). The DNA for the CDR3 is TGTGCCAGCAGCTTATCCGGGGCCCCGGAGGAGATTCAGTACTTC. It translates to CASSLSGAPEEIQYF.

The chain has TRBV7-8 and TRBJ1-2; tentatively, D is TRBD1 (5 bases). The CDR3 totals 15 residues. Trimming shortened V by 0 bases and J by 4 bases, and 12 bases separated the two germline ends. Looked up from germline, CDR1 is SGHVS and CDR2 is FQNEAQ. The DNA of the CDR3 is TGTGCCAGCAGCTTAGCCCCAGGAGGGGTCTATGGCTACACCTTC. It is translated as CASSLAPGGVYGYTF.

With respect to this clone: The CDR3 does not close with the conserved phenylalanine or tryptophan, likely indicating a read error. The DNA is omitted, as the CDR3 cannot be located on it reliably, and the CDR3 follows TCRdb's listing. Here the CDR3 reads CASSLMMERRI. V and J are TRBV5-4 and TRBJ2-3; no DNA check was done on the table's D call, TRBD2. Germline V gives CDR1 SGHNT, CDR2 YYREEE (reference sequence). The CDR3 comprises 11 residues, both ends counted.

The chain couples TRBV10-3 to TRBJ2-4, with D unclear. The length of the CDR3 is 15 residues. Germline loops: CDR1 ENHRY, CDR2 SYGVKD. V was shortened by 2 bases and J by 2 bases, with 10 bases between the two germline ends. The CDR3 DNA follows: TGTGCCATCAGTGAGAGCGAAGGTCCCAAAAACATTCAGTACTTC. It yields the protein CAISESEGPKNIQYF.

A few counts support this clone. The chain carries TRBV7-9 and TRBJ1-4; D might be TRBD1 (5 bases). The CDR3 runs to 16 residues. V was clipped by 0 bases and J by 4 bases, with 12 bases between them. Germline lookup yields CDR1 SEHNR and CDR2 FQNEAQ (reference sequence). CDR3 sequence (DNA): TGTGCCAGCAGCTTAGCGCCGACAGCGAGTAATGAAAAACTGTTTTTT. Residues: CASSLAPTASNEKLFF.

As for this clone: Other DNA sequences from this sample encode an identical CDR3 as well. The rearrangement uses TRBV2 and TRBJ2-2, with 12 positions matching TRBD1. In germline, CDR1 is SNHLY, CDR2 FYNNEI. The CDR3 consists of 15 residues. With V trimmed by 4 bases and J by 5 bases, 2 bases remained unmatched. CDR3 in DNA: TGTGCCAGCAGTGGGGACAGGGGGCCTACCGGGGAGCTGTTTTTT. Its protein is CASSGDRGPTGELFF.

The gene calls are TRBV14 and TRBJ2-1; D call uncertain. Trimming removed 10 bases from V and 7 bases from J, with 11 bases in between. The length of the CDR3 is 11 residues. Germline V gives CDR1 SGHDN, CDR2 FVKESK. In nucleotides, the CDR3 is TGTGCCACGAACCCTAAGAATGAGCAGTTCTTC. Translation: CATNPKNEQFF.

A single count supports this clone. The chain uses TRBV7-2 and TRBJ1-1; TRBD1 matches 9 bases. The CDR3 is 15 amino acids. Per the germline V gene, CDR1 is SGHTA and CDR2 is FQGNSA. Germline trimming cut 6 bases from V and 4 bases from J; bases unmatched to any gene: 9. The CDR3 DNA reads TGTGCCAGCAGTTGGAAGGGACAGGGACGCACTGAAGCTTTCTTT. Amino acids: CASSWKGQGRTEAFF.

The chain has TRBV2 and TRBJ1-5; 7 nucleotides match TRBD1. This CDR3 region has 13 residues. CDR1 and CDR2 from the germline V gene are SNHLY and FYNNEI. V dropped 6 bases and J dropped 10; count of bases not matched to a gene: 9. CDR3: CASSFSDREPQHF. The CDR3 DNA sequence: TGTGCCAGCAGCTTCTCCGACAGGGAACCCCAGCATTTT.

The J gene is TRBJ2-2, the V gene TRBV14; TRBD1 agrees at 8 bases. CDR1 is SGHDN, CDR2 FVKESK, per germline. The CDR3 runs 16 residues. V was clipped by 3 bases and J by 7 bases; unmatched bases: 10. CDR3: CASSQRTGQVDGELFF. The CDR3 coding sequence is TGTGCCAGCAGCCAGCGGACAGGGCAAGTCGACGGGGAGCTGTTTTTT.

The CDR3 is CASSLRGGSLSSYEQYF. The DNA of the CDR3 is TGTGCCAGCAGCCTAAGGGGTGGTAGCCTGAGCTCCTACGAGCAGTACTTC. This sequence joins TRBV11-2 and TRBJ2-7, with D perhaps TRBD1 (5 bases). The CDR3 loop spans 17 amino acids. Germline assignment: CDR1 SGHAT and CDR2 FQNNGV. Trimming cost V 5 bases and J 0 bases, with 20 bases left between them.

The V call is TRBV2, the J call TRBJ2-5, with D hard to call. V was cut by 6 bases and J by 0 bases, with 8 bases left in between. Looked up from germline, CDR1 is SNHLY and CDR2 is FYNNEI. The CDR3 is 13 residues long. The CDR3, as DNA: TGTGCCAGCAGGTGGAAGAACCAAGAGACCCAGTACTTC. It is translated as CASRWKNQETQYF.

In its sample, this clone was seen a few times. The rearrangement joins TRBV27 to TRBJ1-2; no definite D call. This CDR3 has 15 residues. V shed 8 bases and J shed 0 bases, with 16 bases lying between them. CDR1 MNHEY and CDR2 SMNVEV come from the germline V gene (reference sequence). CDR3 sequence (DNA): TGTGCCAGCGCCACCCCAGATAGTCCTAACTATGGCTACACCTTC. It specifies CASATPDSPNYGYTF.

This clone was detected a few times. The chain is built from TRBV6-5 and TRBJ1-6, with D possibly TRBD1 on 5 matching bases. CDR1 and CDR2 (germline): MNHEY, SVGAGI. The CDR3 contains 16 residues. With 2 bases removed from V and 5 bases from J, the gap between germline ends came to 13 bases. The CDR3 DNA sequence: TGTGCCAGCAGTTACGACAGTTTGGCCCATAATTCACCCCTCCACTTT. It translates to CASSYDSLAHNSPLHF.

This clone turned up a few times. The gene calls are TRBV7-9 and TRBJ1-6; no clear D. The CDR3 sequence is 17 residues long. Germline lookup yields CDR1 SEHNR and CDR2 FQNEAQ (reference sequence). Trimming cost V 1 base and J 9 bases, with 19 bases left between them. This CDR3 reads CASSLVGSPGFRSPLHF. CDR3 DNA: TGTGCCAGCAGCTTAGTAGGATCTCCGGGTTTTCGTTCACCCCTCCACTTT.

J is TRBJ1-5 and V is TRBV6-5, with D uncertain. Germline V gene lookup returns CDR1 MNHEY and CDR2 SVGAGI. This CDR3 region has 14 residues. Deletions cut 0 bases from V and 4 bases from J, with 7 bases between. CDR3 amino acids: CASSYSGGNQPQHF. The CDR3 DNA follows: TGTGCCAGCAGTTACTCAGGCGGTAATCAGCCCCAGCATTTT.

The gene calls are TRBV6-6 and TRBJ2-7, with 10 nucleotides matching TRBD1. Trimming took 4 bases from V and 4 from J; bases not matched to a gene: 4. This CDR3 spans 14 amino acids. Germline CDR1 is MNHNY and CDR2 is SVGAGI (reference sequence). CDR3 protein: CASSSTGGGYEQYF. The CDR3 DNA reads as TGTGCCAGCAGTTCGACAGGGGGCGGATACGAGCAGTACTTC.